This T cell receptor (beta chain) comes out of a study of blood T cell repertoires in COVID-19 (dated by TCRdb to 2018 to 2021). Concerning the study at large: Samples covering the acute and convalescent phases of COVID-19 were provided by collaborators in the United States, Italy and Spain. The repertoires were made available in a free public database intended to serve as a resource for research on the immune response to SARS-CoV-2. The material from the prospective study consisted of cDNA or gDNA derived from T cells, B-cell-depleted T cells, or PBMCs. Subjects who had been exposed to COVID-19, were actively infected with it, or had recovered from it provided the deeply sampled blood TCRbeta repertoires that made up the dataset. The samples were drawn from the first 160 participants of the ongoing ImmuneRACE study and from some 1,300 subjects provided by 6 global collaborators. The sample metadata nearly always contained a de-identified subject ID, COVID-19 status, age in years and sex. HLA class I and class II types, where available, came from metadata supplied by the sample provider rather than from assay-based typing.

Summary of the overall study and its limitations: Clinical and demographic metadata were provided uncurated, with the amount varying by source and participant.

The immunoSEQ Assay, a bias-controlled multiplex PCR, was used to amplify TCRbeta CDR3 regions from genomic DNA. In the original analysis: Within the assay, amplification of reference gene primers was used to estimate how many nucleated cells each sample contained. Sequence reads were collapsed and filtered to measure the absolute abundance of every unique TCRbeta CDR3 rearrangement. For each sample, productive Simpson clonality was calculated by taking the square root of Simpson's diversity index across productive rearrangements. In its TCRdb copy, this immuneACCESS table keeps in-frame sequences only and misses some clones. Where compared with another copy, unresolved V genes explain less than half of these, and the others have no known cause. V, J and clone size derive from that table, while D and trimming were established from the DNA sequence. The sample contains just under 350,000 clones, around 88% of them found a single time. The top ten constitute approximately 3% of the sample.

Remarks on this clone: What antigen it recognizes has not been identified. The sample holds no much larger clone one base away, and base qualities are not on file.

Sequences SGHNT (CDR1) and YYREEE (CDR2) are obtained from the germline V gene (reference sequence). Including cysteine and phenylalanine, the CDR3 has 15 amino acids. Here the CDR3 DNA is all that survives: 45 bases in frame from base 1. Trimming removed 3 bases from V and 7 bases from J; the gene matches leave 7 bases unexplained. The collaborating institutions used their own protocols to collect whole blood in K2EDTA tubes. For TCRbeta analysis, collaborator samples were shipped as frozen whole blood, as isolated PBMCs, or as DNA extracted from either sample type. The V and J genes are TRBV5-4 and TRBJ2-1, with TRBD1 matching 10 junction bases. Sample: peripheral blood. The receptor's source is a man between 25 and 39 years old with active or convalescent COVID-19. The DNA reads TGTGCCAGCAGCTCAAAGGACAGGGGGGAGAATGAGCAGTTCTTC. Its product reads: CASSSKDRGENEQFF.